The sequence of this TCR beta chain was determined in a study of cytomegalovirus exposure and HLA in healthy donors. The study, taken as a whole, reports: The majority of TCR sequences were rare, yet some public TCRs appeared in many donors.

With regard to this clone: The antigen remains undetermined.

Vbeta (60) and Jbeta (13) primers were used in the PCR. Produced via immunoSEQ multiplex PCR; TCRdb's table is partial and in-frame only. Here the sample spans 70,000 or so clones, 80% to 90% being singletons. V was pared by 4 bases and J by 4 bases, with 6 bases of the junction left unmatched. The CDR3 is 15 residues long. Looked up from germline, CDR1 is MGHRA and CDR2 is YSYEKL. The sample taken for sequencing was PBMCs. The sequence derives from a woman aged 25 to 39 in good health and CMV-seropositive. V gene TRBV4-1 combines with J gene TRBJ2-7; 11 bases line up with TRBD1. The CDR3 DNA reads TGCGCCAGCAGCCTCCGGGACAGGGGGGAATACGAGCAGTACTTC. This sequence encodes CASSLRDRGEYEQYF.